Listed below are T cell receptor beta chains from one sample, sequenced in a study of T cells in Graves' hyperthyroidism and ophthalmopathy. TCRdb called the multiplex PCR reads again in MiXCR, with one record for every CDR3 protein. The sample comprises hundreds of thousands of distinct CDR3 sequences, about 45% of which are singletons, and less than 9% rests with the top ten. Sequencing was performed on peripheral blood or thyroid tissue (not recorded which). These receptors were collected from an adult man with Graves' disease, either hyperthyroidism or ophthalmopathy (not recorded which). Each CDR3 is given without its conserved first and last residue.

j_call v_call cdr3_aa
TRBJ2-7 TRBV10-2 ASSEWDSRRSYEQY
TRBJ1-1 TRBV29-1 SVMRGMNTEAF
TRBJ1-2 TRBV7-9 ASLGDPGAPTGYT
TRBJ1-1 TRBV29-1 SVAGHPNLEAF
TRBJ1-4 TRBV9 ASSSPARGEKLF
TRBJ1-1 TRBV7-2 ASSPQAGPNGAF
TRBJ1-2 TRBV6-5 ASSYSGQFYGYT
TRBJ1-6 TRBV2 ASTWDRENSPLH
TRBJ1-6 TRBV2 GARASYNSPLH
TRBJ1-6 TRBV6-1 ASSGTVNNSPLH
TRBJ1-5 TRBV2 AISTGTGNQPQH
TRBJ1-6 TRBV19 ASSYRGSRSPLH
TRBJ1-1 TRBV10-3 AISEVQGMNTEAF
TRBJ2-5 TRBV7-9 ASSLGFLAQQQETQY
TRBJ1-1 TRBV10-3 AISVGGNTEAF
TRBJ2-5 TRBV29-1 SEDGSRAQY
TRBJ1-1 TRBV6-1 ASSDFWVEAF
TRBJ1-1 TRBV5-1 ASSLSGISFTEAF
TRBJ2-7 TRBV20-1 SARYSSYEQY
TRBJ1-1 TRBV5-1 ASGLPQGAGEAF
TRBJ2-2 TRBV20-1 SASGAGGTGELF
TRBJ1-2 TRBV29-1 SVLRSSGDGYT
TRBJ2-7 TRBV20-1 SAYTSGGSGYEQY
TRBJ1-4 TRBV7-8 ASSLTDRGNEKLF
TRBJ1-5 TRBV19 ASQNTGGAGIRQPQH
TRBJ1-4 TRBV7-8 ASSKRHIRGATNEKLF
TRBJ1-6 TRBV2 ASSVQGFNSPLH
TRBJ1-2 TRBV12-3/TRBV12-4 ASSPSPLAGYT
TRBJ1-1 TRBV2 ASSYGTGYSTEAF
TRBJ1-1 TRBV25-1 AWSQVVGEAF
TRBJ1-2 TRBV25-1 ASLEGTAYGYT
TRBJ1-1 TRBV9 ASSPRRQQSNTEAF
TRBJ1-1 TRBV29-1 SVPRPGQGTEAF
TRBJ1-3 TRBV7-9 ASSITGFGNTIY
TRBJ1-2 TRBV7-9 ASSQGIGGRAYGYT
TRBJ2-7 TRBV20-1 SARDTREQY
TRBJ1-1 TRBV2 ASSEDGAH
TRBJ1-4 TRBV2 ASGLTGSLEKLF
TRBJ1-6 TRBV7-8 ASSLYLRGPPPLH
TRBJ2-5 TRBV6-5 ASSSEGPQTQY
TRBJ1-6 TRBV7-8 ASSQGGESALH
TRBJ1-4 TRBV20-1 SARDDRERFNEKLF
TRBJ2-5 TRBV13 ASSFQAGQETQY
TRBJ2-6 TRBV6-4 ASSDWGSGANVLT
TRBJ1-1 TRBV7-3 ASSLNENTEAF
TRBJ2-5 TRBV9 ASSQGRWAETQY
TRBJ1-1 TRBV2 ASSGGRLMNTEAF
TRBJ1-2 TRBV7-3 ASSSTGGNGYT
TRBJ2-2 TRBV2 ASSYSWTGNTGELF
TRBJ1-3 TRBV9 ASSPLGGRGSSGNTIY
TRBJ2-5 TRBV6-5 ASSYSRAYGY
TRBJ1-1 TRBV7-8 ASSLGVHTEAF
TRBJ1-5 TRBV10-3 AISRGGDQPQH
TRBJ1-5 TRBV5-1 ASSLGGDQPQH